This TCR beta chain was recovered during a study of shared clonotypes between healthy human individuals. General study findings and limits: Few donors limited the genetic and exposure-history diversity represented.

Concerning this clone itself: Antigen specificity is unknown.

V lost 4 bases and J lost 6, with 10 bases in between. The CDR3 is made up of 13 amino acids. Looked up from germline, CDR1 is SEHNR and CDR2 is FQNEAQ (reference sequence). The method was immunoSEQ multiplex PCR; TCRdb's version includes in-frame clones alone and lacks a portion of them. The sample carries roughly 2.2 million clones, 92% recorded once. HIV-negative, healthy adults without recent acute infections or vaccinations were the donors. The donors were all Caucasian adults (living in Nashville, Tennessee). This TCR was sampled from a young man in good health. Some clones in this sample may be carry-over from other donors' samples. Sequencing was done on a sample of naive CD4+ T cells from PBMCs. Stated subset: CD45RA+ positively selected. The chain employs TRBV7-9 and TRBJ2-1; D is possibly TRBD2 (6 bases). The CDR3 sequence is CASSWDFLNEQFF. CDR3 nucleotide sequence: TGTGCCAGCAGCTGGGACTTTCTCAATGAGCAGTTCTTC.